The TCR beta chain described here comes from a study of OX40 agonist ivuxolimab in advanced cancers. The overall study: Treatment of patients was with ivuxolimab, an agonistic anti-OX40 (CD134) antibody. Patients treated during dose escalation were battling hepatocellular carcinoma, melanoma, renal cell or head and neck cancer.

Trimming removed 3 bases at V and 0 bases at J, with 13 bases between. Germline CDR1 reads SGHDT; CDR2 reads YYEEEE. The CDR3 spans 15 residues. The assay was immunoSEQ multiplex PCR, and TCRdb's table has in-frame clones only and misses some. The table includes around 20,000 clones, roughly 70% detected once. Turning to this clone: The antigen remains undetermined.

Study outcomes and limitations: Near-lowest levels of clonal expansion characterized partial responders at 0.1-3.0 mg/kg.

This receptor was obtained from an adult with an advanced solid tumor such as melanoma, head and neck, liver or kidney cancer. The material sequenced was CD4+ or CD8+ T cells sorted from blood, taken in a trial of the OX40 agonist ivuxolimab. The gene calls are TRBV5-6 and TRBJ2-7, with a possible D match to TRBD1 (7 bases). CDR3 coding DNA: TGTGCCAGCAGCTCAGGGGGACTTATCTCCTACGAGCAGTACTTC. Amino acid sequence: CASSSGGLISYEQYF.